These 29 T cell receptor beta chains were all obtained from the same sample, sequenced in a study of cytomegalovirus exposure and HLA in healthy donors. PCR used 60 Vbeta primers and 13 Jbeta primers. Profiled with immunoSEQ multiplex PCR; TCRdb holds only in-frame clones, not every one. The repertoire holds 120,000 to 150,000 clones, 70% to 80% seen once, with over 3% in the top ten. Sequenced sample: PBMCs. The receptors were gathered from a female donor in good health and CMV-seronegative.

V and J are TRBV21-1 and TRBJ1-2. TRBV21-1 is listed as a pseudogene. This CDR3 comprises 17 residues. CDR3 protein: CASSMEGHSPLCYGYTF. CDR3 coding DNA: TGTGCCAGCAGCATGGAGGGGCATAGTCCTTTATGCTATGGCTACACCTTC.

V is TRBV15 and J is TRBJ1-2; D uncertain. Trimming left V 0 bases short and J 3 bases short, with 8 bases between. In germline, CDR1 is LNHNV, CDR2 YYDKDF (reference sequence). The CDR3 has 14 residues. In nucleotides, the CDR3 is TGTGCCACCAGCAGAGATTCGGGTTACTATGGCTACACCTTC. It encodes CATSRDSGYYGYTF.

The chain employs TRBV7-8 and TRBJ2-3, with 9 bases lining up with TRBD1. This CDR3 is built from 15 residues. Germline CDR1 is SGHVS and CDR2 is FQNEAQ. V gave up 5 bases and J gave up 6 bases; unmatched junction bases: 9. CDR3 DNA: TGTGCCAGCAGCCTAAGGACAGGGGACCCGGATACGCAGTATTTT. It is translated as CASSLRTGDPDTQYF.

The chain recombines TRBV30 with TRBJ1-4; D is perhaps TRBD1 (5 bases). CDR1 GTSNPN and CDR2 SVGIG come from the germline V gene (reference sequence). This CDR3 comprises 15 residues. V lost 0 bases and J lost 10, with 18 bases in between. This CDR3 is CAWSVQAGPHRKLFF. Written as DNA, the CDR3 is TGTGCCTGGAGTGTACAGGCTGGACCCCACCGAAAACTGTTTTTT.

The table lists this clone with a count of one. This rearrangement joins TRBV5-6 to TRBJ1-4; TRBD1 aligns across 9 bases. The length of the CDR3 is 16 residues. J lost 5 bases, V lost 0 bases, and 5 bases had no gene match. Germline V gene lookup returns CDR1 SGHDT and CDR2 YYEEEE. CDR3 bases: TGTGCCAGCAGCTTGGATTACGGACAGGGGAATGAAAAACTGTTTTTT. It is translated as CASSLDYGQGNEKLFF.

The chain couples TRBV4-3 to TRBJ2-3; D is possibly TRBD2 (6 bases). The CDR3 loop spans 16 amino acids. CDR1 and CDR2 (germline): LGHNA, YSLEER. The V end was cut by 1 base, the J end by 1 base, with 12 bases between. The CDR3 DNA is TGCGCCAGCAGCCAAGGTCCCCGGAGGGGCACAGATACGCAGTATTTT. This sequence encodes CASSQGPRRGTDTQYF.

The chain combines TRBV4-1 with TRBJ1-2, with a possible D match to TRBD1 (5 bases). V lost 2 bases and J 4 bases, leaving 11 bases between the germline ends. The CDR3 consists of 14 residues. From germline, CDR1 is MGHRA and CDR2 YSYEKL. The CDR3 reads CASSQYQGPYGYTF. The CDR3 DNA follows: TGCGCCAGCAGCCAATACCAGGGTCCCTATGGCTACACCTTC.

In this sample, this clone turned up once. The V gene is TRBV6-5, the J gene TRBJ2-5; tentatively, D is TRBD2 (6 bases). There are 13 residues in the CDR3. Trimming pared 5 bases from V and 5 bases from J, leaving 12 bases between. In germline, CDR1 is MNHEY, CDR2 SVGAGI. CDR3 in amino acids: CASSREFRETQYF. As DNA, the CDR3 is TGTGCCAGCAGTCGGGAGTTCCGGGAGACCCAGTACTTC.

CDR3 coding DNA: TGTGCCATCAGTGAGTCCTCCCGTCGGGAGACCCAGTACTTC. Protein product: CAISESSRRETQYF. The J gene is TRBJ2-5, the V gene TRBV10-3; D call uncertain. CDR1 and CDR2 (germline): ENHRY, SYGVKD. This CDR3 has 14 amino acids. Trimming left V 0 bases short and J 5 bases short, with 10 bases between.

The V call is TRBV18, the J call TRBJ1-3; 9 positions match TRBD1. The CDR3 has 15 amino acids. The V and J ends lost 4 bases and 2 bases, in that order; junction bases with no gene match: 3. Germline CDR1 is KGHSH and CDR2 is LQKENI. The CDR3: CASSLGQGPGNTIYF. For the CDR3, the DNA is TGTGCCAGCTCACTGGGACAGGGACCTGGAAACACCATATATTTT.

The rearrangement links TRBV2 to TRBJ2-3; a weak D match, TRBD2 (5 bases). With 7 bases removed from V and 0 bases from J, the gap between germline ends came to 8 bases. The CDR3 runs 13 residues. Germline V gene data show CDR1 as SNHLY and CDR2 as FYNNEI. For the CDR3, the DNA is TGTGCCAGCATGGCTAGCAGCACAGATACGCAGTATTTT. It translates to CASMASSTDTQYF.

V and J are TRBV27 and TRBJ1-1, with D possibly being TRBD1 (5 bases). This CDR3 has 14 amino acids. Trimming took 2 bases from V and 2 from J, leaving 9 bases between them. CDR1 is MNHEY, CDR2 SMNVEV, per germline (reference sequence). CDR3 DNA sequence: TGTGCCAGCAGTTTAACCAGGGTCAACACTGAAGCTTTCTTT. This codes for CASSLTRVNTEAFF.

The chain links TRBV10-3 to TRBJ2-3; the D is unclear. CDR1 and CDR2 (germline): ENHRY, SYGVKD. The CDR3 is 14 residues long. V lost 0 bases and J lost 0, with 4 bases in between. The CDR3 nucleotides read TGTGCCATCAGTGAGTCCCAGAGCACAGATACGCAGTATTTT. Amino acids: CAISESQSTDTQYF.

The rearrangement links TRBV7-9 to TRBJ1-2; D unresolved. V gave up 5 bases and J gave up 13 bases, with 14 bases separating them. The CDR3 contains 11 residues. Germline V gene data show CDR1 as SEHNR and CDR2 as FQNEAQ (reference sequence). The CDR3 region is CASSLLTRFTF. In DNA, the CDR3 is TGTGCCAGCAGCCTATTGACTCGATTCACCTTC.

The chain recombines TRBV9 with TRBJ2-3, with D perhaps TRBD1 (6 bases). Germline lookup yields CDR1 SGDLS and CDR2 YYNGEE. Trimming stripped 3 bases from V and 3 bases from J, with 14 bases between. This CDR3 region has 15 residues. CDR3 bases: TGTGCCAGCAGCGCCCCGGGGACATCAACAGATACGCAGTATTTT. It codes for CASSAPGTSTDTQYF.

The chain carries TRBV27 and TRBJ2-1, with unresolved D. Looked up from germline, CDR1 is MNHEY and CDR2 is SMNVEV (reference sequence). Deletions cut 0 bases from V and 8 bases from J, with 14 bases between. The CDR3 has 15 amino acids. CDR3 loop: CASSLSWSGLHEQFF. The CDR3 DNA reads as TGTGCCAGCAGTTTATCGTGGTCAGGATTGCATGAGCAGTTCTTC.

This clone was found a few times. V and J are TRBV6-5 and TRBJ2-5; a weak D match, TRBD2 (6 bases). Germline assignment: CDR1 MNHEY and CDR2 SVGAGI. V lost 5 bases and J 5 bases, leaving 15 bases between the germline ends. This CDR3 spans 14 amino acids. For the CDR3, the DNA is TGTGCCAGCAGTGTGGAGGGAATCGGGGAGACCCAGTACTTC. Amino acids: CASSVEGIGETQYF.

The chain employs TRBV9 and TRBJ2-2; 7 positions agree with TRBD1. Germline CDR1 reads SGDLS; CDR2 reads YYNGEE. Trimming took 4 bases from V and 2 from J; bases not matched to a gene: 5. The CDR3 loop spans 15 amino acids. CDR3 residues: CASSKTGSNTGELFF. The CDR3 nucleotides read TGTGCCAGCAGCAAGACAGGGTCCAACACCGGGGAGCTGTTTTTT.

The chain joins TRBV6-5 to TRBJ2-3; TRBD1 aligns across 7 bases. The CDR3 has 13 amino acids. The ends lost 4 bases at V and 8 bases at J; junction bases unmatched: 6. CDR1 is MNHEY, CDR2 SVGAGI, per germline. The CDR3 sequence: CASSLGTEGTQYF. The CDR3 DNA reads TGTGCCAGCAGTTTAGGGACAGAGGGTACGCAGTATTTT.

The chain links TRBV7-2 to TRBJ2-1; 8 nucleotides match TRBD2. CDR1 is SGHTA and CDR2 is FQGNSA in the germline V gene. The junction had 9 bases not matched to a gene; V was cut back by 5 bases and J by 9 bases. This CDR3 spans 14 amino acids. CDR3 DNA sequence: TGTGCCAGCAGCACGGTCGGACTAGCTACTGAGCAGTTCTTC. Protein product: CASSTVGLATEQFF.

The chain carries TRBV15 and TRBJ1-2; the D is unclear. The CDR3 spans 13 residues. Germline CDR1 is LNHNV and CDR2 is YYDKDF (reference sequence). Trimming left V 1 base short and J 3 bases short, with 6 bases between. The CDR3 bases are TGTGCCACCAGCAGAGGCGGGGACTATGGCTACACCTTC. It translates to CATSRGGDYGYTF.

The gene calls are TRBV29-1 and TRBJ2-2; no clear D. Germline values: CDR1 SQVTM, CDR2 ANQGSEA. Trimming took 4 bases from V and 4 from J, leaving 13 bases between them. The CDR3 spans 14 residues. CDR3 bases: TGCAGCGTTGTACTGACTCGAGGCACCGGGGAGCTGTTTTTT. Encoded protein: CSVVLTRGTGELFF.

V usage is TRBV25-1 and J usage is TRBJ2-7; 7 positions agree with TRBD1. The germline CDR1 and CDR2 sequences are MGHDK and SYGVNS. J gave up 3 bases and V 3 bases, and 5 bases lay outside the gene matches. This CDR3 has 14 residues. The CDR3 nucleotides are TGTGCCAGCAGTGATGGGCAGGGGGTCTACGAGCAGTACTTC. Translated: CASSDGQGVYEQYF.

The V call is TRBV4-2, the J call TRBJ1-2; TRBD1 aligns across 9 bases. The trim removed 3 bases at V and 1 base at J, leaving 6 bases unmatched. The CDR3 spans 16 residues. Germline V CDR1 and CDR2: LGHNA, YNFKEQ. This CDR3 reads CASSHPGQGGNYGYTF. As DNA, the CDR3 is TGTGCCAGCAGCCACCCGGGACAGGGCGGTAACTATGGCTACACCTTC.

The chain carries TRBV28 and TRBJ2-7; 7 bases map to TRBD1. The V gene end was trimmed by 6 bases and the J gene end by 3 bases; junction bases not matched to a gene: 8. Germline CDR1 MDHEN, CDR2 SYDVKM. CDR3 length equals 14 residues. As DNA, the CDR3 is TGTGCCAGCAGCCCAACAGGACAGGTCTACGAGCAGTACTTC. It is translated as CASSPTGQVYEQYF.

This chain links TRBV5-6 with TRBJ2-3; the match to TRBD2 covers 10 bases. The CDR3 is 17 residues long. From germline, CDR1 is SGHDT and CDR2 YYEEEE. Trimming took 2 bases from V and 2 from J; bases not matched to a gene: 8. Here the CDR3 reads CASSLLLAGGTTDTQYF. The CDR3 region has the DNA TGTGCCAGCAGCTTACTATTAGCGGGAGGCACCACAGATACGCAGTATTTT.

The J gene is TRBJ1-1, the V gene TRBV11-2, with D perhaps matching TRBD1 (6 bases). The CDR3 totals 15 residues. V shed 0 bases and J shed 5 bases, with 13 bases lying between them. Germline CDR1 SGHAT, CDR2 FQNNGV. CDR3 nucleotides: TGTGCCAGCAGCTTAGATACAGGGTTGTTGACTGAAGCTTTCTTT. The encoded protein is CASSLDTGLLTEAFF.

The table lists this clone with a count of one. The chain recombines TRBV30 with TRBJ2-3, with TRBD2 identical over 9 bases. J gave up 4 bases and V 4 bases, and 3 bases lay outside the gene matches. The CDR3 runs 13 residues. Per the germline V gene, CDR1 is GTSNPN and CDR2 is SVGIG (reference sequence). The CDR3 nucleotides read TGTGCCTGGACTAGCGGGGTGGCAGATACGCAGTATTTT. Protein: CAWTSGVADTQYF.

The CDR3 sequence: CASSPAGGQGAYGYTF. CDR3 nucleotide sequence: TGTGCCAGCAGCCCCGCGGGAGGACAGGGGGCCTATGGCTACACCTTC. The J gene is TRBJ1-2, the V gene TRBV28, with TRBD1 identical over 11 bases. The CDR3 has 16 residues. V trimming: 6 bases; J trimming: 4 bases; junction bases outside the gene matches: 10. Per germline, CDR1 MDHEN and CDR2 SYDVKM.